This T cell receptor beta chain was documented in a study of PD-L1 blockade in urothelial cancer. Study findings and constraints: Tumor-associated clones in the blood of durable-benefit patients grew more at 3 weeks.

Of note for this clone: Its cognate antigen is unknown.

Synthetic TCR analog templates were added to each PCR reaction. TCRdb's table, derived via immunoSEQ multiplex PCR, lists solely in-frame clones and lacks some. In the table there are around 30,000 clones, around 87% of which are singletons. The CDR3 covers 13 residues. V gave up 4 bases and J gave up 3 bases, with 8 bases separating them. Germline loops: CDR1 SGHRS, CDR2 YFSETQ. The starting material was PBMCs, obtained around atezolizumab (anti-PD-L1) treatment. V gene TRBV5-1 combines with J gene TRBJ2-1; the D gene is possibly TRBD2 (5 bases). This TCR came from a man aged 50-59 years with urothelial cancer. CDR3: CASSSRDYNEQFF. DNA of the CDR3: TGCGCCAGCAGCAGTCGGGACTACAATGAGCAGTTCTTC.